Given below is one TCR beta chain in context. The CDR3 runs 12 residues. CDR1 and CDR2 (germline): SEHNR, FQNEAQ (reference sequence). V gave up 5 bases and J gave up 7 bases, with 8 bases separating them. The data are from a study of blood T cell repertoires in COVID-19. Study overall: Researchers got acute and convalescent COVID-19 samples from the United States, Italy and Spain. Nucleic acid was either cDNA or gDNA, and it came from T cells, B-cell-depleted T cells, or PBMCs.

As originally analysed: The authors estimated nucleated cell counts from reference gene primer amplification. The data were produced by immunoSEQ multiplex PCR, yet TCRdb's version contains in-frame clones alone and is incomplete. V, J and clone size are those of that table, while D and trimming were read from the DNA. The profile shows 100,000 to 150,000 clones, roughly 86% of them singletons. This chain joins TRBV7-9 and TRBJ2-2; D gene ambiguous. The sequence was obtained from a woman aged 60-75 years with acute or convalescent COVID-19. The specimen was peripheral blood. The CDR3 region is CASSLQVGELFF. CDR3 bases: TGTGCCAGCAGCCTGCAGGTCGGGGAGCTGTTTTTT.